The next 5 T cell receptor beta chains were all read from a single sample in a study of T cells in Graves' hyperthyroidism and ophthalmopathy. RNA transcripts gave rise to amplified TCR beta CDR3 regions. During a first-round RT-PCR of the TCR CDR3, the HTBI primer set was used. TCRdb ran MiXCR on the multiplex PCR reads and lists one entry per CDR3 protein. The sample has under 400,000 distinct CDR3 sequences; approximately 13% are singletons. Specimen: blood. These receptor sequences come from a woman aged 55-70 years with Graves' hyperthyroidism.

The gene calls are TRBV30 and TRBJ2-5; D is tentatively TRBD1 or TRBD2 (5 bases each). CDR3 length equals 13 residues. Trimming removed 0 bases at V and 5 bases at J, with 10 bases between. Looked up from germline, CDR1 is GTSNPN and CDR2 is SVGIG (reference sequence). The CDR3 coding sequence is TGTGCCTGGAGTGTGAGGGGCGCGGAGACCCAGTACTTC. It yields the protein CAWSVRGAETQYF.

Of note for this clonotype: A read error may explain this, as a much larger clone is one base away. V gene TRBV2 combines with J gene TRBJ1-2; the D gene is possibly TRBD1 (5 bases). The CDR3 loop spans 14 amino acids. Germline V gene sequence: CDR1 SNHLY, CDR2 FYNNEI. Here the CDR3 reads CTSSAVKGNGGYTF. The CDR3 coding sequence is TGTACCAGCAGTGCAGTTAAGGGGAACGGTGGCTACACCTTC.

This clonotype has at least ten counts. V is TRBV3-1 and J is TRBJ2-7, with D possibly TRBD1 on 6 matching bases. The CDR3 sequence is 15 residues long. Germline lookup yields CDR1 LGHDT and CDR2 YNNKEL (reference sequence). Trimming stripped 4 bases from V and 5 bases from J, with 18 bases between. CDR3 DNA: TGTGCCAGCAGCCGCCCAAGTCAGGGGACGGACGAGCAGTACTTC. Its translation is CASSRPSQGTDEQYF.

This clonotype occurred a few times. The chain is built from TRBV20-1 and TRBJ2-3, with D tentatively TRBD1 (5 bases). Germline V gene sequence: CDR1 DFQATT, CDR2 SNEGSKA (reference sequence). This CDR3 is built from 12 residues. Trimming shortened V by 1 base and J by 8 bases, and 10 bases separated the two germline ends. The chain's CDR3 is CSARGRRGTQYF. As DNA, the CDR3 is TGCAGTGCTAGAGGAAGAAGGGGTACGCAGTATTTT.

This clonotype was seen many times. This chain links TRBV7-3 with TRBJ2-2; tentatively, D is TRBD1 or TRBD2 (5 bases each). V lost 0 bases and J 4 bases, leaving 9 bases between the germline ends. The germline CDR1 and CDR2 sequences are SGHTA and FQGTGA. CDR3 length equals 15 residues. The CDR3 sequence: CASSLTRDGTGELFF. As DNA, the CDR3 is TGTGCCAGCAGCTTAACGAGGGACGGCACCGGGGAGCTGTTTTTT.